The rows below give T cell receptor beta chains drawn from one sample of a study of metastatic and nonmetastatic thyroid tumors. TCRdb reanalyzed the PCR reads via MiXCR. Of 30,000 to 35,000 clones in the sample, about 16% are singletons; the top ten hold 3% to 3.5%. Material: blood. The receptors shown here come from a female donor with papillary thyroid cancer or a benign thyroid nodule (not recorded which). Some clones in this sample may be carry-over from other donors' samples. The CDR3 runs from the conserved cysteine through the conserved F or W. Fields, in order: V gene, clone size, D gene, CDR3 protein. A D gene is named only where the DNA matches it firmly. The size entry is marked missing in some rows and otherwise reads once, few, many or a size class.

V gene: TRBV20-1
clone size: many
D gene: NA
CDR3 protein: CSARDHLRRLNTEAFF

V gene: TRBV18
clone size: many
D gene: NA
CDR3 protein: CASSPTQGLQPQHF

V gene: TRBV5-1
clone size: many
D gene: TRBD1
CDR3 protein: CASSLAAGGGEKLFF

V gene: TRBV5-6
clone size: NA
D gene: TRBD2
CDR3 protein: CASSLQAGGVTGELFF

V gene: TRBV19
clone size: many
D gene: NA
CDR3 protein: CASTQTGRYNSPLHF

V gene: TRBV9
clone size: many
D gene: TRBD2
CDR3 protein: CASSDGGSLLDEQFF

V gene: TRBV30
clone size: NA
D gene: TRBD2
CDR3 protein: CAWSVRNGGRSDTQYF

V gene: TRBV20-1
clone size: many
D gene: NA
CDR3 protein: CSAIVLLTGQRGNQPQHF

V gene: TRBV11-2
clone size: medium-sized
D gene: TRBD1
CDR3 protein: CASSLVGTGSNEQYF

V gene: TRBV9
clone size: many
D gene: NA
CDR3 protein: CASSVGGADTQYF

V gene: TRBV3-1
clone size: NA
D gene: NA
CDR3 protein: CASSPFLNGNTEAFF

V gene: TRBV11-1
clone size: NA
D gene: TRBD2
CDR3 protein: CASSRTSGGTSTDTQYF

V gene: TRBV20-1
clone size: NA
D gene: NA
CDR3 protein: CSASTRSWADTQYF

V gene: TRBV3-1
clone size: many
D gene: NA
CDR3 protein: CASSQDRGSYNEQFF

V gene: TRBV16
clone size: many
D gene: NA
CDR3 protein: CASRPQGLAETGELFF

V gene: TRBV28
clone size: many
D gene: NA
CDR3 protein: CASSSTGMNTEAFF

V gene: TRBV7-3
clone size: NA
D gene: TRBD1
CDR3 protein: CASCLDRGNHNEHFF

V gene: TRBV20-1
clone size: many
D gene: NA
CDR3 protein: CSAISVYEQYF

V gene: TRBV5-4
clone size: many
D gene: NA
CDR3 protein: CASSLAGPSSYNEQFF

V gene: TRBV7-3
clone size: many
D gene: TRBD2
CDR3 protein: CASSPTGLAGGEQFF

V gene: TRBV27
clone size: many
D gene: NA
CDR3 protein: CASSPDGPAASDTQYF

V gene: TRBV3-1
clone size: many
D gene: NA
CDR3 protein: CASSQGARASRYGYTF

V gene: TRBV6-1
clone size: once
D gene: NA
CDR3 protein: CASSLDNGRGSDTQYF

V gene: TRBV11-2
clone size: NA
D gene: NA
CDR3 protein: CASSSPTGLGYTF

V gene: TRBV6-4
clone size: NA
D gene: NA
CDR3 protein: CASIWAASLEYNEQFF

V gene: TRBV18
clone size: medium-sized
D gene: TRBD1
CDR3 protein: CATRGQGASTGELFF

V gene: TRBV2
clone size: few
D gene: NA
CDR3 protein: CAIRERALYEQYF

V gene: TRBV20-1
clone size: NA
D gene: TRBD1
CDR3 protein: CSARAQRDRVRDTEAFF

V gene: TRBV9
clone size: many
D gene: NA
CDR3 protein: CASSPGGEKTEKLFF

V gene: TRBV3-1
clone size: many
D gene: TRBD2
CDR3 protein: CASSQRTSGTTYEQYF

V gene: TRBV3-1
clone size: many
D gene: TRBD1
CDR3 protein: CASSQFPGTGNEQYF

V gene: TRBV18
clone size: many
D gene: NA
CDR3 protein: CASSLIGGLNTEAFF

V gene: TRBV28
clone size: many
D gene: TRBD1
CDR3 protein: CASSKTGTEGETQYF

V gene: TRBV9
clone size: many
D gene: TRBD2
CDR3 protein: CASSKTSGRGGEQFF

V gene: TRBV6-1
clone size: many
D gene: NA
CDR3 protein: CASSLGPDRGQYF

V gene: TRBV18
clone size: NA
D gene: TRBD1
CDR3 protein: CASSPTGARWPGSPLHF

V gene: TRBV11-1
clone size: NA
D gene: NA
CDR3 protein: CAITLSTGTYEHYF

V gene: TRBV3-1
clone size: NA
D gene: TRBD2
CDR3 protein: CASSQGPSGASGRNDQYF

V gene: TRBV5-1
clone size: medium-sized
D gene: TRBD2
CDR3 protein: CASSSWTSGPGELFF

V gene: TRBV28
clone size: many
D gene: TRBD2
CDR3 protein: CASSLGLAGNGYEQYF